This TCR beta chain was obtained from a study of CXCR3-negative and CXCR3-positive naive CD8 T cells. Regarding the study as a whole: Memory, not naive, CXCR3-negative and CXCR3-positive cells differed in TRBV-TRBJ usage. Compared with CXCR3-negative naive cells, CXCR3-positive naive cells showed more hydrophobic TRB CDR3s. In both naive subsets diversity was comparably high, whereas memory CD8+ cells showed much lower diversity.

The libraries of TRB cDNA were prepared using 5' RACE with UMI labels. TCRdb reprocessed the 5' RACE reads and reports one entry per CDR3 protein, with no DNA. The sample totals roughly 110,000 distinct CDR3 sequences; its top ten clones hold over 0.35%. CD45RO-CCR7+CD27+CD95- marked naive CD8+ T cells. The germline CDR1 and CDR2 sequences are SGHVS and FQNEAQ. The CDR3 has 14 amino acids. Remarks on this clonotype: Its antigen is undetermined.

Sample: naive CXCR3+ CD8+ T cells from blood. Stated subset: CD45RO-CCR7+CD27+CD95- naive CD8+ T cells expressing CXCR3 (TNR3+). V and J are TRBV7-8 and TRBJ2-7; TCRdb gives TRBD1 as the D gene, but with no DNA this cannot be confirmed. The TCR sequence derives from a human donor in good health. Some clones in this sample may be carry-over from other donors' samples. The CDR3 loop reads CASSQGAKPYEQYF.